This is a list of T cell receptor beta chains from one sample in a study of blood T cell repertoires in COVID-19. Sequenced by immunoSEQ multiplex PCR; TCRdb stores in-frame clones only, minus some. This sample carries roughly 73,000 clones, 88% of them seen once, and the ten largest clones take around 1.5%. Sequenced: peripheral blood. Receptors were obtained from a human donor in a cohort sampled during active COVID-19. Each CDR3 is given with its conserved first and last residue. D genes are given only for firm matches. Clone size is shown for a subset of rows, as once, few, many or a class of expanded clone.

d_call j_call v_call clone_size cdr3_aa cdr3_nt
TRBD2 TRBJ2-1 TRBV6-5 - CASSSSGNPRNEQFF TGTGCCAGCAGTAGTAGCGGGAACCCCCGCAATGAGCAGTTCTTC
- TRBJ2-5 TRBV5-1 - CASSLELAGRETQYF TGCGCCAGCAGCTTGGAGCTAGCCGGAAGGGAGACCCAGTACTTC
- TRBJ2-1 TRBV2 - CASSPRGAERFF TGTGCCAGCAGCCCCAGGGGGGCCGAGCGATTCTTC
TRBD1 TRBJ2-6 TRBV5-4 - CASSLAGQGESGANVLTF TGTGCCAGCAGCTTGGCGGGGCAGGGGGAAAGTGGGGCCAACGTCCTGACTTTC
TRBD2 TRBJ2-1 TRBV30 - CAWRGGSSGSSYNEQFF TGTGCCTGGAGAGGGGGGTCTAGCGGGAGCTCCTACAATGAGCAGTTCTTC
- TRBJ2-7 TRBV28 - CASSLWHRVHEQYF TGTGCCAGCAGTTTATGGCACAGGGTCCACGAGCAGTACTTC
- TRBJ2-1 TRBV11-2 - CASSAAYRVRDEQFF TGTGCCAGCAGCGCGGCCTACAGGGTTAGGGATGAGCAGTTCTTC
- TRBJ1-5 TRBV5-3 - CARSLEGRESNQPQHF TGTGCCAGAAGCTTGGAGGGACGGGAGAGCAATCAGCCCCAGCATTTT
- TRBJ2-1 TRBV19 - CASRTRDIDEQFF TGTGCCAGTAGAACCCGGGACATCGATGAGCAGTTCTTC
TRBD1 TRBJ2-1 TRBV5-6 - CASSLGRGLGEQFF TGTGCCAGCAGCTTGGGCAGGGGGTTGGGTGAGCAGTTCTTC
- TRBJ2-3 TRBV5-4 - CASSHTDTQYF TGTGCCAGCAGCCACACAGATACGCAGTATTTT
TRBD1 TRBJ2-1 TRBV2 - CASSDPRQGQFF TGTGCCAGCAGCGATCCTAGACAGGGGCAGTTCTTC
TRBD2 TRBJ2-2 TRBV6-4 - CASRATSGKSGELFF TGTGCCAGCAGAGCGACTAGCGGGAAGTCCGGGGAGCTGTTTTTT
- TRBJ2-1 TRBV28 - CASDTYNEQFF TGTGCCAGCGACACCTACAATGAGCAGTTCTTC
TRBD1 TRBJ2-6 TRBV2 - CASSVVQQGGKLLANVLTF TGTGCCAGCAGTGTGGTACAACAGGGGGGTAAATTGTTGGCCAACGTCCTGACTTTC
TRBD2 TRBJ2-7 TRBV6-5 once CACRAGGYSYEQYF TGTGCCTGCCGAGCGGGAGGATATAGCTACGAGCAGTACTTC
- TRBJ2-1 TRBV19 - CASSPGHSYNEQFF TGTGCCAGTAGTCCGGGACACTCCTACAATGAGCAGTTCTTC
TRBD1 TRBJ2-5 TRBV9 - CASSPRQGWYQETQYF TGTGCCAGCAGCCCCCGACAGGGATGGTACCAAGAGACCCAGTACTTC
- TRBJ1-2 TRBV29-1 - CSAQPSGRFYGYTF TGCAGCGCTCAGCCTTCAGGGAGGTTCTATGGCTACACCTTC
TRBD1 TRBJ1-1 TRBV13 - CASSPTSDRANTEAFF TGTGCCAGCAGCCCAACCAGTGACAGGGCTAACACTGAAGCTTTCTTT
TRBD2 TRBJ2-3 TRBV5-1 few CASSPGLAGAGDTQYF TGCGCCAGCAGCCCGGGACTAGCGGGAGCGGGGGATACGCAGTATTTT
TRBD1 TRBJ2-5 TRBV9 - CASSADRVKTQYF TGTGCCAGCAGCGCGGACAGGGTGAAGACCCAGTACTTC
TRBD2 TRBJ2-7 TRBV3-1/TRBV3-2 - CASSPPGTRNYEQYF TGTGCCAGCAGCCCCCCCGGGACTAGAAACTACGAGCAGTACTTC
TRBD1 TRBJ2-5 TRBV5-4 - CASSHDRGDQYF TGTGCCAGCAGCCACGACAGGGGGGACCAGTACTTC
- TRBJ1-2 TRBV28 - CASSLIGVPYGYTF TGTGCCAGCAGTTTAATAGGGGTCCCCTATGGCTACACCTTC
- TRBJ1-2 TRBV6-6 - CASIPAGDYGYTF TGTGCCAGCATCCCCGCCGGTGACTATGGCTACACCTTC
- TRBJ1-1 TRBV3-1/TRBV3-2 once CASSPPGKNTEAFF TGTGCCAGCAGCCCTCCCGGTAAGAACACTGAAGCTTTCTTT
TRBD2 TRBJ2-1 TRBV11-2 - CASSQSLAGFEFF TGTGCCAGCAGCCAGAGTTTAGCGGGATTCGAGTTCTTC
TRBD2 TRBJ2-7 TRBV19 - CASSIGSGDYEQYF TGTGCCAGTAGTATAGGTAGCGGGGATTACGAGCAGTACTTC
- TRBJ2-7 TRBV28 once CATRRDYEQYF TGTGCCACGAGGCGGGACTACGAGCAGTACTTC
- TRBJ2-5 TRBV10-1 once CASSESPGAETQYF TGCGCCAGCAGTGAGTCGCCAGGGGCGGAGACCCAGTACTTC
TRBD2 TRBJ2-3 TRBV29-1 - CSAAHGRGGATDTQYF TGCAGCGCCGCGCACGGGAGGGGGGGCGCGACAGATACGCAGTATTTT
- TRBJ2-7 TRBV10-2 - CASSENSPSYEQYF TGCGCCAGCAGTGAAAATAGTCCCTCCTACGAGCAGTACTTC
- TRBJ1-1 TRBV5-4 - CASSAGTMNTEAFF TGTGCCAGCAGCGCCGGAACTATGAACACTGAAGCTTTCTTT
- TRBJ2-5 TRBV30 - CAWSALRIEGAQYF TGTGCCTGGAGTGCATTACGGATCGAAGGGGCCCAGTACTTC
- TRBJ2-1 TRBV25-1 once CASSVQGKHNEQFF TGTGCCAGCAGTGTGCAGGGGAAACACAATGAGCAGTTCTTC
TRBD1 TRBJ1-5 TRBV29-1 - CSVATGTANQPQHF TGCAGCGTTGCCACCGGGACAGCTAATCAGCCCCAGCATTTT
- TRBJ1-1 TRBV10-3 - CAISEARYPPEAFF TGTGCCATCAGTGAGGCCAGGTATCCCCCTGAAGCTTTCTTT
- TRBJ1-2 TRBV11-2 - CASSPTGGANYGYTF TGTGCCAGCAGCCCCACGGGGGGGGCTAACTATGGCTACACCTTC
TRBD2 TRBJ2-1 TRBV19 - CASSPGPGTSGRNEQFF TGTGCCAGTAGTCCAGGACCCGGGACTAGCGGGAGGAATGAGCAGTTCTTC
TRBD1 TRBJ2-7 TRBV7-6 few CASSSTSTGQIVPYEQYF TGTGCCAGCAGCTCTACCTCGACGGGACAGATTGTCCCCTACGAGCAGTACTTC
TRBD1 TRBJ2-1 TRBV6-1 - CASSERDRAYNEQFF TGTGCCAGCAGTGAACGGGACAGGGCCTACAATGAGCAGTTCTTC
- TRBJ2-1 TRBV6-6 - CASTPDRSYNEQFF TGTGCCAGCACCCCCGACAGGAGTTACAATGAGCAGTTCTTC
- TRBJ1-3 TRBV18 - CASSPRGTEGNTIYF TGTGCCAGCTCACCAAGGGGAACGGAAGGAAACACCATATATTTT
- TRBJ2-3 TRBV6-6 - CASSYGGKEDTQYF TGTGCCAGCAGTTACGGCGGGAAGGAAGATACGCAGTATTTT
- TRBJ2-3 TRBV2 - CASSYFTDTQYF TGTGCCAGCAGTTACTTCACAGATACGCAGTATTTT
- TRBJ1-4 TRBV11-3 few CASSLGQNEKLFF TGTGCCAGCAGCTTAGGACAGAATGAAAAACTGTTTTTT
TRBD2 TRBJ2-7 TRBV6-5 - CASSYSGDYYEQYF TGTGCCAGCAGTTACTCGGGGGACTACTACGAGCAGTACTTC
TRBD1 TRBJ1-6 TRBV5-1 - CASSPGAGQGNSPLHF TGCGCCAGCAGCCCGGGCGCAGGACAGGGCAATTCACCCCTCCACTTT
- TRBJ1-4 TRBV9 - CASGGDGNEKLFF TGTGCCAGCGGGGGGGACGGTAATGAAAAACTGTTTTTT